What follows is one TCR beta chain and its context. As yet, its antigen is unknown. Sequenced by immunoSEQ multiplex PCR; TCRdb stores in-frame clones only, minus some. The sample lists some 130,000 clones; more than 75% were seen once. These data originate in a study of T cell responses to AZD1222 COVID-19 vaccine. The overall study: Analyses pooled second doses at about 4 or about 12 weeks. Study-wide findings and caveats: Rises in breadth and depth of Spike-specific TCRs came after two AZD1222 doses. All repertoire sampling was performed exclusively after the peak T cell response. A mostly white British donor set with more females was recruited, and clonal diversity was possibly underestimated.

Trimming cost V 8 bases and J 3 bases, with 10 bases left between them. Germline values: CDR1 ENHRY, CDR2 SYGVKD. The CDR3 is 13 residues long. The chain recombines TRBV10-3 with TRBJ1-4; D remains unclear. Sample: peripheral blood, taken on day 0 of AZD1222 vaccination. The origin of this receptor is an adult in good health. The CDR3 DNA reads as TGTGCCATCCGTCCAGCGGCTAATGAAAAACTGTTTTTT. Translation: CAIRPAANEKLFF.